The T cell receptor beta chain under discussion was sequenced for a study of Ad26.COV2.S vaccination and SARS-CoV-2 variants. The protocol was immunoSEQ multiplex PCR, while the TCRdb copy is restricted to in-frame clones and leaves out a portion. The table lists hundreds of thousands of clones, about 88% of them singletons, with approximately 5.9% in the top ten. Specified treatment: roughly 19 received Ad26.COV2.S at low or high dose, single or two shots; several received placebo; per-sample allocation not given. Each sample was drawn 63 days after the first injection (of vaccine or placebo). The receptor comes from a person between 18 and 65 years old who received the Ad26.COV2.S COVID-19 vaccine or a placebo. This specimen consisted of peripheral blood, obtained in a trial of Ad26.COV2.S vaccine versus placebo.

This CDR3 is CAISDQGNYGYTF. The DNA of the CDR3 is TGTGCCATCAGTGATCAGGGGAACTATGGCTACACCTTC. The chain joins TRBV10-3 to TRBJ1-2; possible D gene TRBD1, 6 bases. V lost 3 bases and J lost 2, with 7 bases in between. This CDR3 has 13 amino acids. Germline V gene data show CDR1 as ENHRY and CDR2 as SYGVKD.